This T cell receptor (beta chain) was recovered during a study of CD8+ T cells in alopecia areata. RNA was extracted and reverse transcribed into cDNA as the sequencing template. Method: immunoSEQ multiplex PCR; TCRdb's copy keeps in-frame clones and lacks some. The sample records around 140,000 clones, around 60% being singletons. In germline, CDR1 is SQVTM, CDR2 ANQGSEA. This CDR3 comprises 14 residues. The V and J ends lost 4 bases and 0 bases respectively, with 12 bases between them. The source material was CD4+ T cells sorted from blood, sampled at week 0. J is TRBJ1-1 and V is TRBV29-1; weak D call: TRBD1 (5 bases). The receptor was derived from a human donor with alopecia areata. The CDR3 bases are TGCAGCGTTGGAGGGGCGAGGGTGAACACTGAAGCTTTCTTT. Translated: CSVGGARVNTEAFF.